These 9 T cell receptor beta chains originate from one sample sequenced in a study of blood T cell repertoires in COVID-19. Here immunoSEQ multiplex PCR was the method, and the copy in TCRdb shows in-frame clones only, minus some. The sample has approximately 70,000 clones; about four fifths are singletons. Sample: peripheral blood. The receptors derive from a woman aged 60-70 years with acute or convalescent COVID-19.

The genes are TRBV29-1 and TRBJ2-2, with 7 bases identical to TRBD1. The V gene's germline CDR1 is SQVTM and CDR2 ANQGSEA. V lost 4 bases, J lost 7 bases, and 3 bases stayed unmatched. This CDR3 contains 12 residues. CDR3 DNA sequence: TGCAGCGTTGTTAGGGACAGCGGGGAGCTGTTTTTT. Translation gives CSVVRDSGELFF.

This clone has a handful of counts. The gene calls are TRBV4-3 and TRBJ2-5, with 12 bases matching TRBD2. CDR1 and CDR2 from the germline V gene are LGHNA and YSLEER. The CDR3 totals 16 residues. J lost 5 bases, V lost 0 bases, and 4 bases had no gene match. The CDR3 protein is CASSQEASGGEETQYF. CDR3 bases: TGCGCCAGCAGCCAAGAAGCTAGCGGGGGGGAGGAGACCCAGTACTTC.

The chain carries TRBV3-1 (or the pseudogene TRBV3-2) and TRBJ1-2; D remains unclear. Trimming pared 0 bases from V and 6 bases from J, leaving 14 bases between. Germline CDR1 and CDR2: LGHDT and YNNKEL (reference sequence). The length of the CDR3 is 15 residues. DNA for the CDR3: TGTGCCAGCAGCCAAGATCTTGAGGCGCCAGATGGCTACACCTTC. Translated: CASSQDLEAPDGYTF.

This clone showed up just a few times. The chain is built from TRBV18 and TRBJ2-5; D is ambiguous. Germline-derived CDR1 and CDR2 are KGHSH and LQKENI. The CDR3 extends over 13 amino acids. Trimming left V 4 bases short and J 5 bases short, with 11 bases between. The CDR3 loop is CASSLYTWETQYF. The CDR3 DNA is TGTGCCAGCTCACTTTATACTTGGGAGACCCAGTACTTC.

This clone has just a few counts. V and J are TRBV11-3 and TRBJ2-3; D not resolved. Trimming took 3 bases from V and 3 from J, leaving 7 bases between them. CDR3 size: 13 residues. Germline values: CDR1 SGHNT, CDR2 YENEEA. The CDR3 DNA sequence: TGTGCCAGCAGCTTTATCACAACAGATACGCAGTATTTT. It translates to CASSFITTDTQYF.

The V call is TRBV24-1, the J call TRBJ2-1; the D gene is possibly TRBD2 (7 bases). Trimming took off 9 bases at V and 4 bases at J, with 27 bases between the two ends. From germline, CDR1 is KGHDR and CDR2 SFDVKD. The CDR3 contains 18 residues. DNA for the CDR3: TGTGCCACCGGGCGGGGTAGGGGGGGCAGGGTCGGGTACAATGAGCAGTTCTTC. Its translation: CATGRGRGGRVGYNEQFF.

The V gene is TRBV10-3, the J gene TRBJ2-7; D call uncertain. Per the germline V gene, CDR1 is ENHRY and CDR2 is SYGVKD. CDR3 length equals 16 residues. V was pared by 2 bases and J by 0 bases, with 14 bases between. DNA of the CDR3: TGTGCCATCAGTGAGCGTCCCGACCGGAGCTCCTACGAGCAGTACTTC. As protein: CAISERPDRSSYEQYF.

In this sample, this clone turned up once. The V and J genes are TRBV4-2 and TRBJ2-5, with no clear D. The V gene's germline CDR1 is LGHNA and CDR2 YNFKEQ. The V end was cut by 4 bases, the J end by 1 base, with 7 bases between. The CDR3 is 13 amino acids. The CDR3 protein is CASSLRSQETQYF. CDR3 DNA: TGTGCCAGCAGCCTCAGATCCCAAGAGACCCAGTACTTC.

The chain recombines TRBV6-5 with TRBJ1-1, with 7 positions matching TRBD1. V shed 7 bases, J shed 1 base, and the junction held 6 bases outside the gene matches. Germline CDR1 is MNHEY and CDR2 is SVGAGI. The CDR3 extends over 14 amino acids. The CDR3 sequence is CASIQGGGNTEAFF. The CDR3 nucleotides are TGTGCCAGCATTCAAGGGGGCGGGAACACTGAAGCTTTCTTT.